Presented here are 18 T cell receptor beta chains from one specimen sequenced in a study of cytomegalovirus exposure and HLA in healthy donors. Repertoires were generated with immunoSEQ multiplex PCR, while TCRdb's copy carries only in-frame clones and drops some. The sample yields 120,000 to 150,000 clones, approximately 85% seen once. Source material: PBMCs. The receptors were sampled from a woman aged 25 to 39 in good health and CMV-seronegative.

V and J are TRBV7-8 and TRBJ1-5; D remains ambiguous. The CDR3 totals 14 residues. The germline V and J ends were trimmed by 3 bases and 9 bases, with 15 bases remaining between them. Germline CDR1 reads SGHVS; CDR2 reads FQNEAQ. The CDR3 loop is CASSFGLGVGPQHF. CDR3 sequence (DNA): TGTGCCAGCAGCTTCGGTCTCGGGGTAGGGCCCCAGCATTTT.

The genes are TRBV4-1 and TRBJ2-1; 9 positions match TRBD1. The ends lost 2 bases at V and 1 base at J; junction bases unmatched: 6. There are 17 residues in the CDR3. Germline values: CDR1 MGHRA, CDR2 YSYEKL. The CDR3 is CASSQTTGGQSYNEQFF. CDR3 bases: TGCGCCAGCAGCCAAACAACAGGGGGCCAGTCCTACAATGAGCAGTTCTTC.

There are a few counts of this clone. The chain joins TRBV5-1 to TRBJ2-2; D not resolved. Germline loops: CDR1 SGHRS, CDR2 YFSETQ. V lost 4 bases and J lost 4, with 11 bases in between. This CDR3 spans 14 amino acids. CDR3 protein: CASSVVPSTGELFF. The CDR3 nucleotides are TGCGCCAGCAGCGTTGTACCTAGCACCGGGGAGCTGTTTTTT.

CDR3 amino acids: CASSMTGENIQYF. CDR3 DNA sequence: TGCGCCAGCAGCATGACAGGAGAAAACATTCAGTACTTC. V is TRBV5-1 and J is TRBJ2-4; D is perhaps TRBD1 (6 bases). Trimming stripped 4 bases from V and 5 bases from J, with 10 bases between. This CDR3 region has 13 residues. CDR1 and CDR2 (germline): SGHRS, YFSETQ.

The rearrangement links TRBV19 to TRBJ2-3, with D hard to call. The V gene's germline CDR1 is LNHDA and CDR2 SQIVND (reference sequence). With 0 bases removed from V and 2 bases from J, the gap between germline ends came to 15 bases. The CDR3 runs 17 residues. The CDR3 nucleotides read TGTGCCAGTAGTATAGACTTCTGGGCAGTTCCCACAGATACGCAGTATTTT. Protein sequence: CASSIDFWAVPTDTQYF.

The rearrangement joins TRBV9 to TRBJ1-2, with TRBD1 as a possible D gene (5 bases). CDR3 length equals 13 residues. The germline gives CDR1 SGDLS, CDR2 YYNGEE. Trimming left V 0 bases short and J 7 bases short, with 10 bases between. The DNA of the CDR3 is TGTGCCAGCAGCGTAGAACAGGAGGGTGGCTACACCTTC. This codes for CASSVEQEGGYTF.

This clone is a singleton in its sample. The gene calls are TRBV11-2 and TRBJ2-1, with 9 bases matching TRBD2. In germline, CDR1 is SGHAT, CDR2 FQNNGV. CDR3 length: 16 residues. J was trimmed by 6 bases and V by 4 bases; bases with no gene match: 10. This CDR3 reads CASSSTLRGGVNEQFF. The CDR3 DNA reads as TGTGCCAGCAGCTCCACCTTGCGGGGGGGGGTCAATGAGCAGTTCTTC.

The chain carries TRBV4-2 and TRBJ2-3; possibly TRBD1 for D (6 bases). The CDR3 totals 19 residues. The germline V and J ends were trimmed by 0 bases and 1 base, with 20 bases remaining between them. Germline CDR1 is LGHNA and CDR2 is YNFKEQ. CDR3 sequence reads: CASSQEDGGYRDGTDTQYF. DNA for the CDR3: TGTGCCAGCAGCCAAGAAGATGGGGGCTACAGGGACGGCACAGATACGCAGTATTTT.

This chain joins TRBV7-9 and TRBJ1-4; 9 bases are a match to TRBD1. The length of the CDR3 is 16 residues. Per germline, CDR1 SEHNR and CDR2 FQNEAQ (reference sequence). V dropped 5 bases and J dropped 2; count of bases not matched to a gene: 6. CDR3 in DNA: TGTGCCAGCAGCCCCACAGGGGGCAAGACTAATGAAAAACTGTTTTTT. Its protein product is CASSPTGGKTNEKLFF.

There are a few counts of this clone. The V gene is TRBV6-5, the J gene TRBJ1-2; no definite D call. V lost 7 bases to trimming and J lost 8 bases, with 20 bases between them. Germline V gene sequence: CDR1 MNHEY, CDR2 SVGAGI. The CDR3 is made up of 14 amino acids. The CDR3 DNA reads TGTGCCAGCACCAACCCCTGGACTTTAGGGGGCTACACCTTC. Protein product: CASTNPWTLGGYTF.

The chain joins TRBV7-3 to TRBJ1-6; 8 bases match TRBD1. V shed 6 bases, J shed 9 bases, and the junction held 7 bases outside the gene matches. There are 14 residues in the CDR3. In germline, CDR1 is SGHTA, CDR2 FQGTGA. The CDR3 loop reads CASSTGGGGSPLHF. CDR3 nucleotides: TGTGCCAGCAGTACAGGGGGAGGCGGTTCACCCCTCCACTTT.

J is TRBJ1-5 and V is TRBV30; no firm D call. Looked up from germline, CDR1 is GTSNPN and CDR2 is SVGIG (reference sequence). Trimming removed 0 bases at V and 7 bases at J, with 10 bases between. This CDR3 has 13 amino acids. CDR3 protein: CAWSVRAGQPQHF. The CDR3 coding sequence is TGTGCCTGGAGTGTGAGGGCGGGCCAGCCCCAGCATTTT.

The CDR3 DNA sequence: TGCGCCAGCAGCCGCGGGGTAAAGTTTGCCGGGGAGCTGTTTTTT. This translates into CASSRGVKFAGELFF. The V gene is TRBV4-1, the J gene TRBJ2-2, with TRBD2 as a possible D gene (6 bases). The CDR3 totals 15 residues. Germline CDR1 and CDR2: MGHRA and YSYEKL. The ends were cut back, 4 bases at V and 6 bases at J, with 15 bases in the middle.

The gene calls are TRBV4-2 and TRBJ2-7, with 8 bases identical to TRBD1. The germline V gene has CDR1 LGHNA and CDR2 YNFKEQ. J lost 6 bases, V lost 0 bases, and 10 bases had no gene match. CDR3 length: 16 amino acids. In nucleotides, the CDR3 is TGTGCCAGCAGCCAAGATTCGAGGACAGGGTCCATCGAGCAGTACTTC. Protein: CASSQDSRTGSIEQYF.

The chain employs TRBV5-1 and TRBJ2-2, with a possible D match to TRBD1 (5 bases). The CDR3 is made up of 14 amino acids. CDR1 is SGHRS and CDR2 is YFSETQ in the germline V gene. Trimming pared 0 bases from V and 7 bases from J, leaving 10 bases between. CDR3 nucleotide sequence: TGCGCCAGCAGCTTGGGACAGTCTGACGGGGAGCTGTTTTTT. Residues: CASSLGQSDGELFF.

This rearrangement joins TRBV14 to TRBJ1-4, with D uncertain. V was shortened by 2 bases and J by 7 bases, with 5 bases between the two germline ends. The CDR3 loop spans 12 amino acids. From germline, CDR1 is SGHDN and CDR2 FVKESK. The CDR3 bases are TGTGCCAGCAGCCAAAGGAGTGAAAAACTGTTTTTT. Translation gives CASSQRSEKLFF.

The chain joins TRBV5-6 to TRBJ2-3; D is uncertain. CDR3 length: 12 residues. Germline CDR1 reads SGHDT; CDR2 reads YYEEEE. The V end lost 1 base, the J end lost 4 bases, and 4 bases lay between the germline ends. This CDR3 is CASSLNSDTQYF. The DNA of the CDR3 is TGTGCCAGCAGCTTGAACTCAGATACGCAGTATTTT. Full variable domain (outside the CDR3, taken from reference TRBV5-6 and TRBJ2-3): DAGVTQSPTHLIKTRGQQVTLRCSPKSGHDTVSWYQQALGQGPQFIFQYYEEEERQRGNFPDRFSGHQFPNYSSELNVNALLLGDSALYLCASSLNSDTQYFGPGTRLTVL.

This chain connects TRBV4-3 to TRBJ2-2; TRBD2 matches at 13 bases. Per germline, CDR1 LGHNA and CDR2 YSLEER. The ends lost 3 bases at V and 7 bases at J; junction bases unmatched: 8. The CDR3 totals 17 residues. This chain's CDR3 is CASSHLTSGGFIGELFF. The CDR3 region has the DNA TGCGCCAGCAGCCACCTGACTAGCGGGGGGTTTATCGGGGAGCTGTTTTTT.